Listed below are T cell receptor beta chains from one sample, sequenced in a study of blood T cell repertoires in COVID-19. The method was immunoSEQ multiplex PCR; TCRdb's version includes in-frame clones alone and lacks a portion of them. The table includes 100,000 to 150,000 clones, approximately 74% detected once. The sample taken for sequencing was peripheral blood. Receptor source: a man aged 55 to 70 with acute or convalescent COVID-19. Each CDR3 is given with its conserved first and last residue. Each record gives: J gene, V gene, clone size, D gene, CDR3 DNA, CDR3 protein. The D gene is left open where the match is weak. Size is stated for part of the rows, as once, few or many counts, or as a class when the clone is expanded.

>TRBJ1-1|TRBV29-1|-|-
TGCAGCGCCCGAGGCGGGGGGGCAGAGAACACTGAAGCTTTCTTT
CSARGGGAENTEAFF
>TRBJ2-5|TRBV24-1|-|-
TGTGCCACCAGTGACAGTACTAGTACGCAAGAGACCCAGTACTTC
CATSDSTSTQETQYF
>TRBJ2-7|TRBV11-2|-|-
TGTGCCAGCAGCCCGATGGCTCGGGAAGAAAGGGAGCAGTACTTC
CASSPMAREEREQYF
>TRBJ2-1|TRBV6-5|-|TRBD2
TGTGCCAGCAGTCCACTAGCGGGGGACTACAATGAGCAGTTCTTC
CASSPLAGDYNEQFF
>TRBJ1-2|TRBV3-1/TRBV3-2|-|-
TGTGCCAGCAGCCAAGGCGGATACTATGGCTACACCTTC
CASSQGGYYGYTF
>TRBJ2-3|TRBV2|-|TRBD1
TGTGCCAGCTCTGAGAAAGGGGGCTACGGCGGCACAGATACGCAGTATTTT
CASSEKGGYGGTDTQYF
>TRBJ1-2|TRBV4-2|-|-
TGTGCCAGCAGCCAAGCTCAACCGGTGGACACCGATGGCTACACCTTC
CASSQAQPVDTDGYTF
>TRBJ2-3|TRBV14|-|-
TGTGCCAGCAGCCAAACGGGGATGCGGGTCACAGATACGCAGTATTTT
CASSQTGMRVTDTQYF
>TRBJ2-1|TRBV3-1/TRBV3-2|-|-
TGTGCCAGCAGCCGTCGGGGAACCGGCAATGAGCAGTTCTTC
CASSRRGTGNEQFF
>TRBJ2-7|TRBV29-1|once|-
TGCAGCGTTGAAGGGGAGGCCTCTTCTTACGAGCAGTACTTC
CSVEGEASSYEQYF
>TRBJ1-5|TRBV5-6|-|-
TGTGCCAGCAGACGGACCGGGGATACCGGCAATCAGCCCCAGCATTTT
CASRRTGDTGNQPQHF
>TRBJ1-1|TRBV29-1|-|-
TGCAGCGTTGACTCTTACGCAGGGGCAGGTACTGAAGCTTTCTTT
CSVDSYAGAGTEAFF
>TRBJ2-1|TRBV19|-|TRBD1
TGTGCCAGTAGTAGCCACAGGGGGCAGGGTGAGCAGTTCTTC
CASSSHRGQGEQFF
>TRBJ1-2|TRBV21-1|-|-
TGTGCCAGCAGCAACACACAGATGGCCCACTATGGCTACACCTTC
CASSNTQMAHYGYTF
>TRBJ1-1|TRBV24-1|-|-
TGTGCCACCAGTGACCGTGACAGCCGCACTGAAGCTTTCTTT
CATSDRDSRTEAFF
>TRBJ1-3|TRBV11-2|-|-
TGTGCCAGCACCAGGATATCTGGAAACACCATATATTTT
CASTRISGNTIYF
>TRBJ1-1|TRBV7-9|-|TRBD1
TGTGCCAGCAGCTTACCCTCCCGACAGGGAGGAGGATGGACTGAAGCTTTCTTT
CASSLPSRQGGGWTEAFF
>TRBJ1-6|TRBV11-1|-|-
TGTGCCAGCAGCTTGGGACAAAATAATTCACCCCTCCACTTT
CASSLGQNNSPLHF
>TRBJ1-2|TRBV9|-|TRBD1
TGTGCCAGCAGCGGTAGCCGGGACAGGGGGGCGAACTATGGCTACACCTTC
CASSGSRDRGANYGYTF
>TRBJ2-3|TRBV5-1|-|TRBD2
TGCGCCAGCAGCTTCGCCCCTAGCGGGACTAGCACAGATACGCAGTATTTT
CASSFAPSGTSTDTQYF
>TRBJ2-1|TRBV11-2|-|-
TGTGCCAGCAGCTTTTCGCCCCTCCGGGGCAATGAGCAGTTCTTC
CASSFSPLRGNEQFF
>TRBJ2-1|TRBV10-3|-|TRBD2
TGTGCCATCAGTGGAACTAGCGGGAGAGACAATGAGCAGTTCTTC
CAISGTSGRDNEQFF
>TRBJ2-2|TRBV2|-|-
TGTGCCAGCAGACTACAGGGAAGGGTGGCCACCGGGGAGCTGTTTTTT
CASRLQGRVATGELFF
>TRBJ2-3|TRBV19|-|TRBD2
TGTGCCAGTAGGGGACTAGCGGGGGACCGGGGAGATACGCAGTATTTT
CASRGLAGDRGDTQYF
>TRBJ2-3|TRBV4-1|once|-
TGCGCCAGCAACGGAGGAGGAGTTCGCACAGATACGCAGTATTTT
CASNGGGVRTDTQYF
>TRBJ2-3|TRBV19|-|-
TGTGCCAGTAGTGTCACCCAAAGAACAGGGATGAGGGGAACAGATACGCAGTATTTT
CASSVTQRTGMRGTDTQYF
>TRBJ2-7|TRBV7-8|-|-
TGTGCCAGCAGCCTATCCTTTACAGGGACCTACGAGCAGTACTTC
CASSLSFTGTYEQYF
>TRBJ1-2|TRBV3-1/TRBV3-2|-|TRBD1
TGTGCCAGCAGCCAAGTCCCGATGACAGGGAACTATGGCTACACCTTC
CASSQVPMTGNYGYTF
>TRBJ2-7|TRBV5-1|-|TRBD1
TGCGCCAGCAGCTTGGGACAGGGTCTGTCCTACGAGCAGTACTTC
CASSLGQGLSYEQYF
>TRBJ2-1|TRBV14|-|-
TGTGCCAGCAGCCCCAGCGGAGGGGTCTACAATGAGCAGTTCTTC
CASSPSGGVYNEQFF
>TRBJ1-4|TRBV15|-|-
TGTGCCACCAGCAAGGAGGAGAATGAAAAACTGTTTTTT
CATSKEENEKLFF
>TRBJ1-6|TRBV5-1|-|TRBD1
TGCGCCAGCAGCTCGGGGGACAGAGCTTATAATTCACCCCTCCACTTT
CASSSGDRAYNSPLHF
>TRBJ1-2|TRBV6-5|once|-
TGTGCCAGCAGTTACATGCAGACTAACTATGGCTACACCTTC
CASSYMQTNYGYTF
>TRBJ2-7|TRBV12-3/TRBV12-4|-|TRBD2
TGTGCCAGCGGGGGAGGGCACGAGCAGTACTTC
CASGGGHEQYF
>TRBJ1-3|TRBV14|-|-
TGTGCCAGCAGCCCCCACTCTGGAAACACCATATATTTT
CASSPHSGNTIYF
>TRBJ2-4|TRBV30|-|-
TGTGCCTGGAGCCCTGGAACAGGGACGGTTCAGTACTTC
CAWSPGTGTVQYF
>TRBJ2-3|TRBV7-7|-|TRBD2
TGTGCCAGCAGCCCGACTAGCGGGAGTGGTACGCAGTATTTT
CASSPTSGSGTQYF
>TRBJ2-3|TRBV9|-|-
TGTGCCAGCAGCGGGAGGCAACTAACAGATACGCAGTATTTT
CASSGRQLTDTQYF
>TRBJ2-7|TRBV29-1|-|-
TGCAGCGTAAGACAGAGATTCGAGCAGTACTTC
CSVRQRFEQYF
>TRBJ2-4|TRBV5-1|-|-
TGCGCCAGCGGGGGAGGGGGAACCAAAAACATTCAGTACTTC
CASGGGGTKNIQYF
>TRBJ1-1|TRBV27|few|TRBD1
TGTGCCAGCAGTTTTACAGGGGAGGTCACTGAAGCTTTCTTT
CASSFTGEVTEAFF
>TRBJ2-1|TRBV24-1|-|-
TGTGCCACCAGTGATTTGGGAGGGACCACCCTCTTC
CATSDLGGTTLF
>TRBJ1-1|TRBV11-3|-|-
TGTGCCAGCAGCTTCTTACAGGCCCGTGAAGCTTTCTTT
CASSFLQAREAFF
>TRBJ2-3|TRBV7-9|-|TRBD1
TGTGCCAGCAGCTTCGGACAGGGGGCAACCGATACGCAGTATTTT
CASSFGQGATDTQYF
>TRBJ1-1|TRBV7-9|-|TRBD1
TGTGCCAGCAGTATAGACAGGGCCGCTGAAGCTTTCTTT
CASSIDRAAEAFF
>TRBJ2-4|TRBV6-6|-|TRBD1
TGTGCCAGCAGCCGAGACAGGGAAGGAGCCAAAAACATTCAGTACTTC
CASSRDREGAKNIQYF
>TRBJ1-5|TRBV30|once|-
TGTGCCTGGAGTTTAGGGGGGGCCCGCCAGCCCCAGCATTTT
CAWSLGGARQPQHF
>TRBJ1-3|TRBV29-1|-|-
TGCAGCGTTACCCGGGACACCTCTGGAAACACCATATATTTT
CSVTRDTSGNTIYF
>TRBJ1-2|TRBV18|-|-
TGTGCCAGCTCACCAATCCAGGGTGGCTACACCTTC
CASSPIQGGYTF
>TRBJ1-6|TRBV6-1|-|TRBD1
TGTGCCAGCAGTGAAGCGGGACAGGGGGCCTATAATTCACCCCTCCACTTT
CASSEAGQGAYNSPLHF